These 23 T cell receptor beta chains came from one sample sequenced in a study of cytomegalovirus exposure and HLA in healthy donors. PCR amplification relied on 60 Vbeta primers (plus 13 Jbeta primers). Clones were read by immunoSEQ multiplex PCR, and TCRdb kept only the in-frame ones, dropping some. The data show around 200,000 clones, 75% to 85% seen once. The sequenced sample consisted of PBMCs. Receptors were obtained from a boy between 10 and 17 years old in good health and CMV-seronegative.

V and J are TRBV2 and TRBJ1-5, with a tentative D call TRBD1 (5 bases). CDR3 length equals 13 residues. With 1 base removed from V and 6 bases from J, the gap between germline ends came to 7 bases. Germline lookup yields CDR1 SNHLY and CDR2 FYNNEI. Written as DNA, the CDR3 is TGTGCCAGCAGTGAAGTTAGGGGTCAGCCCCAGCATTTT. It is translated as CASSEVRGQPQHF.

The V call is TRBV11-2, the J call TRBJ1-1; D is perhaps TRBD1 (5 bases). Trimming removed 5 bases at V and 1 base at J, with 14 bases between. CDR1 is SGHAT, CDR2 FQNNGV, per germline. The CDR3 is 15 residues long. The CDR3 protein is CASSPPQGTNTEAFF. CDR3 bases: TGTGCCAGCAGCCCCCCCCAGGGAACGAACACTGAAGCTTTCTTT.

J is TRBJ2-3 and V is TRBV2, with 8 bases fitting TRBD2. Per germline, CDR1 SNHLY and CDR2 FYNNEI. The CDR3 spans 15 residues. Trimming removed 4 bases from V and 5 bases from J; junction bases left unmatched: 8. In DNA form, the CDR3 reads TGTGCCAGCAGTGGACCGGGACTAGAGGGAGATACGCAGTATTTT. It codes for CASSGPGLEGDTQYF.

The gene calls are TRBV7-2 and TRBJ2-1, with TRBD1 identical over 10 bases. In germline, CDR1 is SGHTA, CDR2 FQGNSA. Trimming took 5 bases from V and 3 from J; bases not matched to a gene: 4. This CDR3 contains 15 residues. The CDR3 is CASSERDRGYNEQFF. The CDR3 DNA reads TGTGCCAGCAGCGAACGGGACAGGGGCTACAATGAGCAGTTCTTC.

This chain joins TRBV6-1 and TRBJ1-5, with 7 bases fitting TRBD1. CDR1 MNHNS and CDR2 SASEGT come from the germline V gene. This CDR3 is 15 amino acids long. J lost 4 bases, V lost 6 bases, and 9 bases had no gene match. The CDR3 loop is CASRPRGGVNQPQHF. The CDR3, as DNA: TGTGCCAGCAGGCCTAGAGGGGGCGTAAATCAGCCCCAGCATTTT.

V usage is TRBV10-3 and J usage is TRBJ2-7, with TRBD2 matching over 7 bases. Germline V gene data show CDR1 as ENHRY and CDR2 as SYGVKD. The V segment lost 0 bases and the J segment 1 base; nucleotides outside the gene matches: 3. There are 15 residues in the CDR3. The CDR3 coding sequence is TGTGCCATCAGTGAGTCACTAGCGCGATCCTACGAGCAGTACTTC. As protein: CAISESLARSYEQYF.

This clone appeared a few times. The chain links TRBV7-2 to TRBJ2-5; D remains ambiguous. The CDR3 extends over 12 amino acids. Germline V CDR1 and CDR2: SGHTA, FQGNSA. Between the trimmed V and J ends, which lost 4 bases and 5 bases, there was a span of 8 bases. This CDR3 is CASSSQSETQYF. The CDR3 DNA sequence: TGTGCCAGCAGCTCACAGAGCGAGACCCAGTACTTC.

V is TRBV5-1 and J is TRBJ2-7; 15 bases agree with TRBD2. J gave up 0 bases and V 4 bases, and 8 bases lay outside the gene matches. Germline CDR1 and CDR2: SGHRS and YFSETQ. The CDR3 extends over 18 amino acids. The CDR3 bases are TGCGCCAGCAGCGGGGGGACTAGCGGGAGGTACACCTCCTACGAGCAGTACTTC. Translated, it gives CASSGGTSGRYTSYEQYF.

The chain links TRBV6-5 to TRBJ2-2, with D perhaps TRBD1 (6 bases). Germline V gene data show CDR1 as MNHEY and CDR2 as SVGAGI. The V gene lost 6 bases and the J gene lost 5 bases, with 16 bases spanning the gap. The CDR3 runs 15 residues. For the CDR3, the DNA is TGTGCCAGCAGCCTAGACAGGATCGGGACCGGGGAGCTGTTTTTT. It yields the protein CASSLDRIGTGELFF.

DNA of the CDR3: TGTGCCAGCAGTTACAGTTCTTCCTACGAGCAGTACTTC. Its protein product is CASSYSSSYEQYF. This sequence joins TRBV27 and TRBJ2-5; D is ambiguous. Matching the DNA end better, TRBJ2-7 makes the J call doubtful. Germline V gives CDR1 MNHEY, CDR2 SMNVEV (reference sequence). The CDR3 runs 13 residues.

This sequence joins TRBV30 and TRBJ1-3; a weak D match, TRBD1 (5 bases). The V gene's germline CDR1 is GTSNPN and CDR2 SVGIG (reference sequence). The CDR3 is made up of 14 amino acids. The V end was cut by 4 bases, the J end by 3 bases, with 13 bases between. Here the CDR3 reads CAWTGGTVGNTIYF. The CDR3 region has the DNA TGTGCCTGGACCGGGGGGACGGTTGGAAACACCATATATTTT.

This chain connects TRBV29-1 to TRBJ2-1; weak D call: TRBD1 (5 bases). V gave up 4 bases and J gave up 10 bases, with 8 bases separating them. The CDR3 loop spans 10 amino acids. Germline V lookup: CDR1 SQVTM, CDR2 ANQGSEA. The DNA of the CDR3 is TGCAGCGTTGGGAGACAGGAGCAGTTCTTC. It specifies CSVGRQEQFF.

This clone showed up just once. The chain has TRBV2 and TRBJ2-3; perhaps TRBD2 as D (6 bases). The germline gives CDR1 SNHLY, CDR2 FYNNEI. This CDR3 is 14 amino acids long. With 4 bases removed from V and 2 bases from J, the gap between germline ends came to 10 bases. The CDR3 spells CASSAGLPTDTQYF. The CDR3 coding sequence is TGTGCCAGCAGTGCCGGACTACCCACAGATACGCAGTATTTT.

The CDR3 DNA reads as TGTGCCAGCAGCTTAAAGGGGACAGGGGAGGAGACCCAGTACTTC. This codes for CASSLKGTGEETQYF. The V call is TRBV9, the J call TRBJ2-5; 10 nucleotides match TRBD1. V shed 4 bases and J 5 bases; nucleotides not matched to a gene: 8. The CDR3 consists of 15 residues. The germline CDR1 and CDR2 sequences are SGDLS and YYNGEE. The full variable domain, in which reference TRBV9 and TRBJ2-5 provide the parts outside the CDR3, is DSGVTQTPKHLITATGQRVTLRCSPRSGDLSVYWYQQSLDQGLQFLIQYYNGEERAKGNILERFSAQQFPDLHSELNLSSLELGDSALYFCASSLKGTGEETQYFGPGTRLLVL.

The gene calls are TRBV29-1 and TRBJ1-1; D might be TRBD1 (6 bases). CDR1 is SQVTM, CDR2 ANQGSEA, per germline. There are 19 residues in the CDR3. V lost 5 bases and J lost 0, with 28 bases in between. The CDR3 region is CSVPRGGLGGAGVNTEAFF. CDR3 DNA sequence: TGCAGCGTTCCCCGCGGCGGATTGGGGGGGGCCGGTGTGAACACTGAAGCTTTCTTT.

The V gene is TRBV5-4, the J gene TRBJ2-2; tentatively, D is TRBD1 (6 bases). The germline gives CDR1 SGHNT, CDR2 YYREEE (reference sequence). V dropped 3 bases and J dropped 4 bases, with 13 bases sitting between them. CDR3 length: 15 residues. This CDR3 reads CASSSPTGVTGELFF. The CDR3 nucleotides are TGTGCCAGCAGCTCTCCGACAGGAGTCACCGGGGAGCTGTTTTTT.

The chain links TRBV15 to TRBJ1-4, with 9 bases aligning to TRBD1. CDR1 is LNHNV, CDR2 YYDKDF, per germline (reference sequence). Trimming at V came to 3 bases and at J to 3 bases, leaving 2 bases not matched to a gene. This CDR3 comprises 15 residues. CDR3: CATSRGQGSNEKLFF. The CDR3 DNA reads TGTGCCACCAGCAGGGGACAGGGATCTAATGAAAAACTGTTTTTT.

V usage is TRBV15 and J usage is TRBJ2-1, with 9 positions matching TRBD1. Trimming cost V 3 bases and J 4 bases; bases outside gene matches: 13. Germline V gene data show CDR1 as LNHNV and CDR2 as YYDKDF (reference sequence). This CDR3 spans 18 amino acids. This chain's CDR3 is CATSSPLTAGTGYNEQFF. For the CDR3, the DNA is TGTGCCACCAGCAGTCCCTTAACCGCCGGGACAGGGTACAATGAGCAGTTCTTC. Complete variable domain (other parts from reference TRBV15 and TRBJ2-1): DAMVIQNPRYQVTQFGKPVTLSCSQTLNHNVMYWYQQKSSQAPKLLFHYYDKDFNNEADTPDNFQSRRPNTSFCFLDIRSPGLGDTAMYLCATSSPLTAGTGYNEQFFGPGTRLTVL.

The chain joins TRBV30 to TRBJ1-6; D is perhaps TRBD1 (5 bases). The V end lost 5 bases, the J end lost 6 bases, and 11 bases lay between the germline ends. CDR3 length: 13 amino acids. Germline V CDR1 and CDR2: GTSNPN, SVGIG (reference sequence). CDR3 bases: TGTGCCTGGGGACAAATTATTAATTCACCCCTCCACTTT. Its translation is CAWGQIINSPLHF.

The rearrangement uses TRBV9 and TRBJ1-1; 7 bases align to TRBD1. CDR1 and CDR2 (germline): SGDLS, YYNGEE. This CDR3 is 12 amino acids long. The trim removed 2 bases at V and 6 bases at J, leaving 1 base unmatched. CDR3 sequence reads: CASSVQGAEAFF. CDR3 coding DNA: TGTGCCAGCAGCGTTCAGGGGGCTGAAGCTTTCTTT.

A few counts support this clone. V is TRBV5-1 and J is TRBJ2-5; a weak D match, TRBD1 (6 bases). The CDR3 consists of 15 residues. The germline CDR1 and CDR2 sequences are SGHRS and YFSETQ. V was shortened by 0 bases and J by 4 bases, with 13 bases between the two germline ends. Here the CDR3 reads CASSLALDSLETQYF. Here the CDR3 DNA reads TGCGCCAGCAGCTTGGCCTTGGACAGCCTAGAGACCCAGTACTTC.

CDR3 loop: CASSLVSELRAFF. The CDR3 DNA sequence: TGTGCCAGCAGCTTGGTGTCCGAGCTCCGGGCTTTCTTT. V is TRBV5-6 and J is TRBJ1-1; no reliable D call. V was pared by 0 bases and J by 11 bases, with 14 bases between. The CDR3 has 13 residues. Germline CDR1 is SGHDT and CDR2 is YYEEEE.

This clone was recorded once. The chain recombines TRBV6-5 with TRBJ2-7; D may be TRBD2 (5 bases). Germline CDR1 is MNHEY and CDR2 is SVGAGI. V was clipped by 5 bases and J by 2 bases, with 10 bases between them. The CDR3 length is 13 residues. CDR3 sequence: CASSKDGAYEQYF. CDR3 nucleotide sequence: TGTGCCAGCAGTAAGGACGGGGCCTACGAGCAGTACTTC.